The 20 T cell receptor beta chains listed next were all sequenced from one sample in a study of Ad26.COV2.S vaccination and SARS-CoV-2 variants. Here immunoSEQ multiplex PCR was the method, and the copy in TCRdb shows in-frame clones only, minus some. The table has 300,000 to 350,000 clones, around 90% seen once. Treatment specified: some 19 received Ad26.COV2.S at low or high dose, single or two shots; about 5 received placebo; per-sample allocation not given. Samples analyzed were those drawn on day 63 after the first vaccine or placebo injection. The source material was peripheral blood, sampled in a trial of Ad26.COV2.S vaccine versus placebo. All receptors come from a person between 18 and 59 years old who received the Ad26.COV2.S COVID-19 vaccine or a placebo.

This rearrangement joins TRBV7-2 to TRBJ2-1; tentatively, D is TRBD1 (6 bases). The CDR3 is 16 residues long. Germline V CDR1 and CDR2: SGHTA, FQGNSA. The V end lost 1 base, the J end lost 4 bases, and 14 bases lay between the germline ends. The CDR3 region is CASSLGGTLVYNEQFF. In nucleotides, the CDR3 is TGTGCCAGCAGCTTAGGAGGGACATTAGTTTACAATGAGCAGTTCTTC.

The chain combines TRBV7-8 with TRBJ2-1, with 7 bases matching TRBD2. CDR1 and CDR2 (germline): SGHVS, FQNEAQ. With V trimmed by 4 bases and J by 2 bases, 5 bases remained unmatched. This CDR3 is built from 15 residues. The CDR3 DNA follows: TGTGCCAGCAGCTACCGACTAGCCGCCTACAATGAGCAGTTCTTC. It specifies CASSYRLAAYNEQFF.

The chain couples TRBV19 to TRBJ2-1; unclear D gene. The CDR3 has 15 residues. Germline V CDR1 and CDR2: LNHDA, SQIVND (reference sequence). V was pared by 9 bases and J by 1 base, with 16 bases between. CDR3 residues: CASRAGIGSYNEQFF. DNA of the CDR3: TGTGCCAGCCGGGCCGGAATTGGGTCCTACAATGAGCAGTTCTTC.

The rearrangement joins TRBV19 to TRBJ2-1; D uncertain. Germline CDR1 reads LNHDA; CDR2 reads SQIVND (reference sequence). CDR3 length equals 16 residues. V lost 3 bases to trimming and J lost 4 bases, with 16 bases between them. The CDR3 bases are TGTGCCAGTAGTATTTTTGGCAGTTACGCTTACAATGAGCAGTTCTTC. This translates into CASSIFGSYAYNEQFF.

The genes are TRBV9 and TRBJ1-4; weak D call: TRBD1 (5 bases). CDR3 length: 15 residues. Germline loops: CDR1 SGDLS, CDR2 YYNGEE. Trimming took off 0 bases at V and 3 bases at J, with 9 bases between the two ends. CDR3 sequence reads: CASSVEGLPNEKLFF. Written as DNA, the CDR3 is TGTGCCAGCAGCGTAGAGGGGCTTCCTAATGAAAAACTGTTTTTT.

The CDR3 nucleotides are TGCGCCAGCAGCCAAGAGGTAGGGGTGGAGCAGTACTTC. Amino acid sequence: CASSQEVGVEQYF. This chain uses TRBV4-3 with TRBJ2-7; TRBD1 might be the D (5 bases). The V gene lost 0 bases and the J gene lost 7 bases, with 10 bases spanning the gap. The length of the CDR3 is 13 residues. Germline-derived CDR1 and CDR2 are LGHNA and YSLEER.

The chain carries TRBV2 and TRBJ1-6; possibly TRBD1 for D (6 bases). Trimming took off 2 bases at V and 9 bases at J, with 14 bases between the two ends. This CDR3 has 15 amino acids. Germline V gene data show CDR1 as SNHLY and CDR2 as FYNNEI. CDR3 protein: CASSENGGIGSPLHF. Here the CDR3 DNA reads TGTGCCAGCAGTGAAAATGGGGGCATCGGTTCACCCCTCCACTTT. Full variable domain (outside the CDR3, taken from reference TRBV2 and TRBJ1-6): EPEVTQTPSHQVTQMGQEVILRCVPISNHLYFYWYRQILGQKVEFLVSFYNNEISEKSEIFDDQFSVERPDGSNFTLKIRSTKLEDSAMYFCASSENGGIGSPLHFGNGTRLTVT.

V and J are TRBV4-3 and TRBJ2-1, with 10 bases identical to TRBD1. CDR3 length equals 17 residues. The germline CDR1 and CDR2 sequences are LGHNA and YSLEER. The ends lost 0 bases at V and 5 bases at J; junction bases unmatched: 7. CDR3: CASSQDTAGTGDNEQFF. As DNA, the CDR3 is TGCGCCAGCAGCCAAGACACGGCCGGGACAGGGGACAATGAGCAGTTCTTC.

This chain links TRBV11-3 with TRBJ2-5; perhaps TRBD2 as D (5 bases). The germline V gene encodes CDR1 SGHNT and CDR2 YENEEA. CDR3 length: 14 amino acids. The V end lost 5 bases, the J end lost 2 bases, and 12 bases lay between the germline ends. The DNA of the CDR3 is TGTGCCAGCAGCCCACCAGGAGGTCAAGAGACCCAGTACTTC. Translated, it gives CASSPPGGQETQYF.

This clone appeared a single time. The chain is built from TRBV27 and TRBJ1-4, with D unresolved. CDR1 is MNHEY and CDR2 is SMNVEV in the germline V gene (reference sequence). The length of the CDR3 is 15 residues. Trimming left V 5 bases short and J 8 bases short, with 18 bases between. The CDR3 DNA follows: TGTGCCAGCAGTACATCCGGGCCCCCGGGAGAAAAACTGTTTTTT. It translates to CASSTSGPPGEKLFF. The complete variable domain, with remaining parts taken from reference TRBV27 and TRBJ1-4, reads EAQVTQNPRYLITVTGKKLTVTCSQNMNHEYMSWYRQDPGLGLRQIYYSMNVEVTDKGDVPEGYKVSRKEKRNFPLILESPSPNQTSLYFCASSTSGPPGEKLFFGSGTQLSVL.

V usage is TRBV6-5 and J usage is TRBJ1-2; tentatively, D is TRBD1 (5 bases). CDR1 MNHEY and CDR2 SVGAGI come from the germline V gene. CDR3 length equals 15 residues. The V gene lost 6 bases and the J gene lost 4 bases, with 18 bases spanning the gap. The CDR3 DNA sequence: TGTGCCAGCAGCGTGGGGGTACAGAGCCCCTATGGCTACACCTTC. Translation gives CASSVGVQSPYGYTF.

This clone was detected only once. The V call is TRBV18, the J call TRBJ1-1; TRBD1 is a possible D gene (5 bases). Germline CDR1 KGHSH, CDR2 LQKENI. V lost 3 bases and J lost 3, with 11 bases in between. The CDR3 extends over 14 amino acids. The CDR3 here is CASSPAGGYTEAFF. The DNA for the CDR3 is TGTGCCAGCTCACCTGCTGGGGGATACACTGAAGCTTTCTTT.

CDR3 protein: CASSWAAEETQYF. DNA for the CDR3: TGTGCCAGCAGCTGGGCGGCAGAAGAGACCCAGTACTTC. The rearrangement uses TRBV11-2 and TRBJ2-5; D is unresolved. The V and J ends lost 4 bases and 3 bases respectively, with 9 bases between them. The CDR3 runs to 13 residues. Germline CDR1 is SGHAT and CDR2 is FQNNGV.

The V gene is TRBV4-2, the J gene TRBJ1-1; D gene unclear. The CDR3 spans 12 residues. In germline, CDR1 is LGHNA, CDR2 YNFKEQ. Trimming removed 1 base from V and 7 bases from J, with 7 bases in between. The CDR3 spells CASSQGYGEAFF. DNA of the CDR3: TGTGCCAGCAGCCAAGGGTACGGTGAAGCTTTCTTT.

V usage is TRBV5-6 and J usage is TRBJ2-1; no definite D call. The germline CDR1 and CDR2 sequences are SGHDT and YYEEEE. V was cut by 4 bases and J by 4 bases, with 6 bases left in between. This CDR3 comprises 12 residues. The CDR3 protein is CASSPGYNEQFF. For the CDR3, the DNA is TGTGCCAGCAGCCCTGGTTACAATGAGCAGTTCTTC.

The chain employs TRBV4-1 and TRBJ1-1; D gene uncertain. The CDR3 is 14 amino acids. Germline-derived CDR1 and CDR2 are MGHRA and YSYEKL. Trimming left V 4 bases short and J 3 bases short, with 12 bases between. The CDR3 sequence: CASSLLGEDTEAFF. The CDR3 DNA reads TGCGCCAGCAGCCTCCTAGGTGAGGACACTGAAGCTTTCTTT.

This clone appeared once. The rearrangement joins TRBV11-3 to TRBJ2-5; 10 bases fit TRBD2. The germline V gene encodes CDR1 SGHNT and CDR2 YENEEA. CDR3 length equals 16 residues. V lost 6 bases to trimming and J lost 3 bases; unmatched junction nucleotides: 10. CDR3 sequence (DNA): TGTGCCAGCAGTAATCGAGCGGGAGGGCCGGAAGAGACCCAGTACTTC. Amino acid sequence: CASSNRAGGPEETQYF.

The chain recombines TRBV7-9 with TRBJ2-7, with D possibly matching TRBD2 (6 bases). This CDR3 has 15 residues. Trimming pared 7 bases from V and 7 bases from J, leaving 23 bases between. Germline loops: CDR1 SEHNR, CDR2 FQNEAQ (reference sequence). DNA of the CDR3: TGTGCCAGCACCTTGGGGGAGGTCTACGAGATGGAGCAGTACTTC. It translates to CASTLGEVYEMEQYF. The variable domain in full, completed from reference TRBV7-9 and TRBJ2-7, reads DTGVSQNPRHKITKRGQNVTFRCDPISEHNRLYWYRQTLGQGPEFLTYFQNEAQLEKSRLLSDRFSAERPKGSFSTLEIQRTEQGDSAMYLCASTLGEVYEMEQYFGPGTRLTVT.

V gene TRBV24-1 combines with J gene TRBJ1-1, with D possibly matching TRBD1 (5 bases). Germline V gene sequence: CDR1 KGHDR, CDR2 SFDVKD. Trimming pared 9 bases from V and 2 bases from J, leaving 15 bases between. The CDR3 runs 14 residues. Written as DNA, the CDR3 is TGTGCCACCTATCCAGGGCCCATCAACACTGAAGCTTTCTTT. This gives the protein CATYPGPINTEAFF.

In nucleotides, the CDR3 is TGTGCCAGCAGTTACGGGGATACGCAGTATTTT. Protein product: CASSYGDTQYF. The chain combines TRBV6-2 or TRBV6-3 with TRBJ2-3; D gene ambiguous. Germline V gene sequence: CDR1 MNHEY, CDR2 SVGEGT. The CDR3 spans 11 residues. Trimming pared 2 bases from V and 6 bases from J, leaving 3 bases between.